The source of this T cell receptor (beta chain) is a study of blood T cell repertoires in COVID-19. Whole-study context: Sites in the United States, Italy and Spain provided acute and convalescent COVID-19 samples.

Germline V gene data show CDR1 as MNHEY and CDR2 as SVGEGT. CDR3 length: 16 amino acids. V dropped 1 base and J dropped 5 bases, with 17 bases sitting between them. Original methodology: Amplification from reference gene primers served as the basis for estimated nucleated cell counts. TCRdb's table, derived via immunoSEQ multiplex PCR, lists solely in-frame clones and lacks some. V and J calls and clone size are copied from that table; D and trimming were computed from the DNA. This sample yields about 170,000 clones, of which roughly 91% are seen a single time; around 5% belongs to the top ten. Seattle's enrolled individuals joined amid active infection and were then monitored longitudinally.

The clonotype originates from a man younger than 35 with COVID-19, enrolled during active disease. This sequence joins TRBV6-2 or TRBV6-3 and TRBJ1-1; D is possibly TRBD1 (5 bases). The sequenced sample consisted of peripheral blood. The CDR3 DNA is TGTGCCAGCAGTTACTTAAGGGACGCGGGGTGGACTGAAGCTTTCTTT. Translated, it gives CASSYLRDAGWTEAFF.